Below, one T cell receptor beta chain is given with its context. This CDR3 is built from 19 residues. The germline V gene encodes CDR1 MDHEN and CDR2 SYDVKM. Trimming cost V 5 bases and J 5 bases, with 28 bases left between them. This entry comes from a study of shared clonotypes between healthy human individuals. Sequenced by immunoSEQ multiplex PCR; TCRdb stores in-frame clones only, minus some. Here the sample spans 550,000 to 850,000 clones, around 70% being singletons. The sequencing sample was made of memory CD4+ T cells sorted from blood. Subset noted: CD45RA-negative fraction. This clonotype originated in a woman in her thirties in good health. This sequence joins TRBV28 and TRBJ1-5; D might be TRBD1 (6 bases). This CDR3 reads CASSPLRDTLAGQYQPQHF. The CDR3 DNA sequence: TGTGCCAGCAGTCCACTTAGGGACACCCTAGCGGGCCAATATCAGCCCCAGCATTTT.